The source of this T cell receptor (beta chain) is a study of cytomegalovirus exposure and HLA in healthy donors. Study-wide findings and caveats: Apparent HLA restriction characterized most CMV-associated TCR beta chains in a later analysis. Association with HLA alleles at 0.05 false discovery rate was found for 16,951 TCR beta sequences in a later analysis.

The PCR used 60 Vbeta and 13 Jbeta primers. Clones were read by immunoSEQ multiplex PCR, and TCRdb kept only the in-frame ones, dropping some. The sample contains approximately 140,000 clones, about 80% of which appear only once. In regard to this clone: The antigen is unknown.

The germline V gene encodes CDR1 SEHNR and CDR2 FQNEAQ (reference sequence). This CDR3 has 14 amino acids. V gave up 4 bases and J gave up 4 bases; unmatched junction bases: 6. The rearrangement links TRBV7-9 to TRBJ2-7; 8 bases fit TRBD2. The receptor was derived from a woman in her 40s in good health and CMV-seropositive. Sequencing was carried out using PBMCs. The CDR3 DNA follows: TGTGCCAGCAGCTATAGCGGGAAGATGTACGAGCAGTACTTC. This gives the protein CASSYSGKMYEQYF.